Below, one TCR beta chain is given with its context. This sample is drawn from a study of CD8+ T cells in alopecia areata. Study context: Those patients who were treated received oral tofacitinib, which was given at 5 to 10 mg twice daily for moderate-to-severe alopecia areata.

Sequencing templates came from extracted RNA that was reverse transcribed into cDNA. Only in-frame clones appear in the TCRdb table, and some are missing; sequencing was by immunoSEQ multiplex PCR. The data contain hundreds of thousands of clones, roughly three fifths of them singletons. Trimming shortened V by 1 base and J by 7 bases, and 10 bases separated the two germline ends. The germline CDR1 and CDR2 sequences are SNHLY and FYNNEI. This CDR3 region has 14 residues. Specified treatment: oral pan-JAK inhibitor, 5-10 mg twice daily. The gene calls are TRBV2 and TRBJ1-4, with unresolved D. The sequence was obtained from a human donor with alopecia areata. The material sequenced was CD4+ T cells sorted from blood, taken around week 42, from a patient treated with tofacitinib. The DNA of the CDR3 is TGTGCCAGCAGTGAAGGGCGGAGTTTTGAAAAACTGTTTTTT. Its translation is CASSEGRSFEKLFF.